What follows describes a single T cell receptor (beta chain). What it recognizes is unknown. The data belong to a study of T cell responses to AZD1222 COVID-19 vaccine. Notes on the study in general: At 160-218 and 743-854, vaccine-associated CD4 TCRs were dominant, and they spanned spike.

Produced via immunoSEQ multiplex PCR; TCRdb's table is partial and in-frame only. The sample consists of fewer than 150,000 clones, about 92% of them appearing once. The V gene's germline CDR1 is SGHAT and CDR2 FQNNGV. Trimming cost V 2 bases and J 0 bases, with 9 bases left between them. This CDR3 has 15 amino acids. The genes are TRBV11-2 and TRBJ2-3, with D possibly TRBD2 on 6 matching bases. This TCR derives from an adult who received the AZD1222 COVID-19 vaccine. Sequencing used peripheral blood, obtained 28 days after the second AZD1222 dose. CDR3 residues: CASSLRGISTDTQYF. Here the CDR3 DNA reads TGTGCCAGCAGCTTACGGGGGATTAGCACAGATACGCAGTATTTT.